This passage covers 20 T cell receptor beta chains from one sample sequenced in a study of T cells in Graves' hyperthyroidism and ophthalmopathy. Researchers amplified the TCR beta CDR3 regions from RNA transcripts. An initial round of RT-PCR targeting the TCR CDR3 relied on the HTBI primer set. TCRdb reprocessed the multiplex PCR reads via MiXCR and lists one record per CDR3 protein. The repertoire has a few hundred thousand distinct CDR3 sequences, around 42% of them found once; the top ten carry around 7.7%. Sequences were obtained from peripheral blood or thyroid tissue (not recorded which). The receptors stem from a woman between 18 and 30 years old with Graves' hyperthyroidism.

In this sample, this clonotype turned up a few times. The chain combines TRBV18 with TRBJ2-5; 7 bases line up with TRBD1. CDR3 length: 14 amino acids. Unmatched junction bases numbered 6, after V lost 3 bases and J lost 5 bases. Per the germline V gene, CDR1 is KGHSH and CDR2 is LQKENI. The CDR3 DNA sequence: TGTGCCAGCTCACCGACAGGGCTTCATGAGACCCAGTACTTC. Residues: CASSPTGLHETQYF.

This clonotype was counted at least ten times. This could be a read error, since a much larger clone is one nucleotide away. The V call is TRBV10-2, the J call TRBJ2-7; 8 bases are shared with TRBD1. CDR1 WSHSY and CDR2 SAAADI come from the germline V gene. This CDR3 spans 14 amino acids. Trimming cost V 6 bases and J 9 bases; bases outside gene matches: 13. DNA of the CDR3: TGCGCCAGCAGCACGGACAGGGTGGTACACGGGCAGTACTTC. Amino acids: CASSTDRVVHGQYF.

CDR3 sequence (DNA): TGTGCCAGCAGCTTAACGGGACAGGCCAGACCTGAAGCTTTCTTT. Protein product: CASSLTGQARPEAFF. The chain combines TRBV11-3 with TRBJ1-1; 8 bases agree with TRBD1. The CDR3 has 15 residues. In germline, CDR1 is SGHNT, CDR2 YENEEA. The V gene end was trimmed by 2 bases and the J gene end by 6 bases; junction bases not matched to a gene: 8.

As to this clonotype: Given the absence of the conserved phenylalanine or tryptophan at the CDR3 end, a read error is likely. The rearrangement links TRBV19 to TRBJ1-5; no reliable D call. The germline V gene has CDR1 LNHDA and CDR2 SQIVND (reference sequence). This CDR3 is 13 amino acids long. The V and J ends lost 3 bases and 5 bases respectively, with 8 bases between them. CDR3 bases: TGTGCCAGTAGTATCGGCCTACATCAGCCCCAGCATTCT. This encodes CASSIGLHQPQHS.

The chain joins TRBV20-1 to TRBJ2-7; the match to TRBD1 covers 11 bases. With 8 bases clipped from V and 2 bases from J, the junction kept 5 bases outside the gene matches. The germline CDR1 and CDR2 sequences are DFQATT and SNEGSKA (reference sequence). The CDR3 spans 13 residues. The CDR3 nucleotides are TGCAGTTCCACGGGACAGGGGGCCTACGAGCAGTACTTC. Protein sequence: CSSTGQGAYEQYF.

At least ten counts were recorded for this clonotype. The chain has TRBV29-1 and TRBJ2-1; D unclear. CDR3 length: 11 amino acids. Looked up from germline, CDR1 is SQVTM and CDR2 is ANQGSEA. V shed 4 bases and J shed 7 bases, with 8 bases lying between them. CDR3 amino acids: CSVASMNEQFF. The CDR3, as DNA: TGCAGCGTTGCGTCTATGAATGAGCAGTTCTTC.

This clonotype appeared many times. The chain recombines TRBV9 with TRBJ2-2; 7 positions match TRBD2. After removal of 2 bases from V and 4 bases from J, the junction contained 8 bases not matched to a gene. Germline CDR1 and CDR2: SGDLS and YYNGEE. The CDR3 runs to 16 residues. The CDR3 DNA follows: TGTGCCAGCAGCGTCGGCGGGAGAGGTGGCACCGGGGAGCTGTTTTTT. Encoded protein: CASSVGGRGGTGELFF.

This clonotype was seen a few times. The rearrangement joins TRBV5-1 to TRBJ1-4; 7 bases are a match to TRBD1. The ends lost 4 bases at V and 8 bases at J; junction bases unmatched: 5. The CDR3 totals 13 residues. CDR1 and CDR2 from the germline V gene are SGHRS and YFSETQ. CDR3 in amino acids: CASSPGTVEKLFF. The CDR3 DNA is TGCGCCAGCAGCCCGGGGACAGTAGAAAAACTGTTTTTT.

This chain connects TRBV24-1 to TRBJ2-6; 7 bases align to TRBD2. This CDR3 has 15 residues. Per germline, CDR1 KGHDR and CDR2 SFDVKD. The ends lost 4 bases at V and 5 bases at J; junction bases unmatched: 4. This CDR3 is CATSDHSGRANVLTF. The CDR3 nucleotides are TGTGCCACCAGTGACCACAGCGGGAGGGCCAACGTCCTGACTTTC.

Remarks on this clonotype: Germline is not matched at one junction end, which may reflect a read error. The chain is built from TRBV7-2 and TRBJ2-2; D not resolved. This CDR3 is built from 13 residues. The germline V gene has CDR1 SGHTA and CDR2 FQGNSA. CDR3 nucleotides: TGTGCCAACAGCTTGGACCCGGCAGAGGAGCTGTTTTTT. Amino acid sequence: CANSLDPAEELFF.

The V call is TRBV29-1, the J call TRBJ2-5, with TRBD1 matching 8 bases. The CDR3 is 12 amino acids. With V trimmed by 6 bases and J by 5 bases, 5 bases remained unmatched. Germline assignment: CDR1 SQVTM and CDR2 ANQGSEA. The CDR3 protein is CSVQGAWETQYF. CDR3 DNA: TGCAGCGTCCAGGGGGCCTGGGAGACCCAGTACTTC.

In this sample, this clonotype turned up many times. CDR3 in DNA: TGTGCCAGCAGCTTAGGTGTGGACAGGGGGAAGGCTTTCTTT. It encodes CASSLGVDRGKAFF. The V and J genes are TRBV7-2 and TRBJ1-1; 10 bases fit TRBD1. Germline trimming cut 1 base from V and 11 bases from J; bases unmatched to any gene: 7. The CDR3 contains 14 residues. CDR1 and CDR2 from the germline V gene are SGHTA and FQGNSA.

This clonotype has just a few counts. J is TRBJ2-6 and V is TRBV4-3; D call uncertain. Germline CDR1 and CDR2: LGHNA and YSLEER. V dropped 1 base and J dropped 2 bases, with 12 bases sitting between them. The CDR3 has 17 residues. CDR3 DNA: TGCGCCAGCAGCCAAGTCTTGGTTTCTACTGGGGCCAACGTCCTGACTTTC. As protein: CASSQVLVSTGANVLTF.

A remark on this clonotype: Since the CDR3 does not end with the conserved phenylalanine or tryptophan, this likely comes from a read error. The genes are TRBV30 and TRBJ1-2; no clear D. Germline CDR1 GTSNPN, CDR2 SVGIG (reference sequence). V was shortened by 0 bases and J by 8 bases, with 13 bases between the two germline ends. The CDR3 consists of 13 residues. The CDR3 spells CAWSVGFAEGYTL. CDR3 nucleotide sequence: TGTGCCTGGAGTGTAGGATTCGCGGAGGGCTACACCCTC.

Turning to this clonotype: A much bigger clone sits one base away, suggesting this may be a read error. In DNA form, the CDR3 reads TGTGGCAGCAGTCCGACGCGAGGGGGGACCATATATTTT. Translation: CGSSPTRGGTIYF. The J gene is TRBJ1-3, the V gene TRBV6-4; a possible D gene is TRBD1 (6 bases). The CDR3 covers 13 residues. Germline assignment: CDR1 MRHNA and CDR2 SNTAGT.

This clonotype was counted many times. The chain couples TRBV5-4 to TRBJ1-3; the D gene is possibly TRBD1 (5 bases). The CDR3 is made up of 16 amino acids. CDR1 is SGHNT, CDR2 YYREEE, per germline (reference sequence). V lost 0 bases and J 0 bases, leaving 10 bases between the germline ends. The CDR3 sequence is CASSLGGGASGNTIYF. CDR3 bases: TGTGCCAGCAGCTTGGGGGGGGGAGCCTCTGGAAACACCATATATTTT.

This clonotype was seen at least ten times. The V and J genes are TRBV2 and TRBJ2-7; D is unclear. CDR1 and CDR2 from the germline V gene are SNHLY and FYNNEI. Trimming shortened V by 2 bases and J by 3 bases, and 8 bases separated the two germline ends. This CDR3 has 13 residues. The CDR3 DNA reads TGTGCCAGCAGTGAAATGTTAAACTACGAGCAGTACTTC. Translation gives CASSEMLNYEQYF.

Details on this clonotype: Being one base from a much bigger clone, this may be a read error. No conserved phenylalanine or tryptophan ends this CDR3, so it is likely a read error. V gene TRBV20-1 combines with J gene TRBJ2-2; TRBD1 is a possible D gene (7 bases). Germline V gene data show CDR1 as DFQATT and CDR2 as SNEGSKA (reference sequence). This CDR3 region has 16 residues. Deletions cut 0 bases from V and 3 bases from J, with 14 bases between. Here the CDR3 reads CSARDQGGFDTGELFL. CDR3 DNA sequence: TGCAGTGCTAGAGACCAGGGGGGTTTCGACACCGGGGAGCTGTTTCTT.

The CDR3 DNA sequence: TGTGCCAGCAGTGTAGGGGACAGGTCCTATGGCTACACCTTC. Translation: CASSVGDRSYGYTF. The V call is TRBV2, the J call TRBJ1-2, with 8 bases matching TRBD1. Germline-derived CDR1 and CDR2 are SNHLY and FYNNEI. V lost 4 bases, J lost 4 bases, and 5 bases stayed unmatched. This CDR3 has 14 residues.

This clonotype was seen ten or more times. The chain is built from TRBV11-3 and TRBJ1-3, with a tentative D call TRBD1 (5 bases). The CDR3 runs 15 residues. Between the trimmed V and J ends, which lost 5 bases and 0 bases, there was a span of 11 bases. Per the germline V gene, CDR1 is SGHNT and CDR2 is YENEEA. CDR3: CASSVGRTSGNTIYF. CDR3 coding DNA: TGTGCCAGCAGCGTGGGACGGACCTCTGGAAACACCATATATTTT.